Sequencing of this T cell receptor (beta chain) was carried out in a study of T cells after yellow fever vaccination. One entry per CDR3 protein, called by TCRdb with MiXCR from the 5' RACE reads. The repertoire consists of around 300,000 distinct CDR3 sequences, with around 4.5% occurring once and the leading ten covering around 19%. This clonotype was counted between two and nine times. Antigen specificity is unknown. Overall study findings and caveats: Compared with primary, the secondary response was weaker and peaked at day 5, not 15.

Germline lookup yields CDR1 MNHEY and CDR2 SVGAGI. Trimming at V came to 9 bases and at J to 3 bases, leaving 13 bases not matched to a gene. The CDR3 sequence is 16 residues long. The clonotype was recovered from a man between 18 and 29 years old who received the YFV17D yellow fever vaccine. The J gene is TRBJ2-5, the V gene TRBV6-5, with 10 bases aligning to TRBD1. The sample here was PBMCs, taken 15 days after the yellow fever booster vaccination. CDR3 region: CASSGQGTIFKETQYF. Written as DNA, the CDR3 is TGTGCCAGTTCGGGACAGGGGACGATTTTCAAAGAGACCCAGTACTTC.